This T cell receptor beta chain was captured in a study of T-cell reconstitution after alpha-beta-depleted transplantation in children. Trimming removed 0 bases from V and 3 bases from J, with 12 bases in between. The CDR3 runs to 15 residues. CDR1 and CDR2 from the germline V gene are LNHNV and YYDKDF (reference sequence). The study, taken as a whole, reports: T cells produced anew were the main source of T-cell counts and diversity one year after transplant.

This clonotype was seen ten or more times. Antigen: not known. This sample's TCRbeta library carried unique molecular identifier barcodes. MiXCR, run by TCRdb on the PCR reads, gives a single entry per CDR3 protein. The data contain hundreds of thousands of distinct CDR3 sequences, approximately 12% of them seen just once; the ten biggest clones take up approximately 2%. J is TRBJ2-7 and V is TRBV15; D is perhaps TRBD1 or TRBD2 (6 bases each). The sequence derives from a male patient younger than 18 who had a stem cell transplant for acute myeloid leukemia, so the T cells may come from the graft donor. Sequencing used PBMCs, mostly from graft donor cells, obtained 360 days after TCRalphabeta/CD19-depleted stem cell transplant. CDR3 protein: CATSREWGAVYEQYF. The CDR3 DNA follows: TGTGCCACCAGCAGAGAGTGGGGGGCGGTCTACGAGCAGTACTTC.